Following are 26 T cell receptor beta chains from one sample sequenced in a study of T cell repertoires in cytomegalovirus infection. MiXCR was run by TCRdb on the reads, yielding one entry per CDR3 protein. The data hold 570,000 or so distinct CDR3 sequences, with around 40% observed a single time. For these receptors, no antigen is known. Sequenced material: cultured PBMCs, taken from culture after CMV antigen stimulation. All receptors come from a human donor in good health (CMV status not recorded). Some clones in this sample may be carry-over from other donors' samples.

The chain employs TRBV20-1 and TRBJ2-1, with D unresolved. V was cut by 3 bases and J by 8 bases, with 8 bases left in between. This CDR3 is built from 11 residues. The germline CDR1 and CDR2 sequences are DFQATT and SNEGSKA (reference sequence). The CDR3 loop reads CSASLWDEQFF. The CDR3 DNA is TGCAGTGCTAGCCTTTGGGATGAGCAGTTCTTC.

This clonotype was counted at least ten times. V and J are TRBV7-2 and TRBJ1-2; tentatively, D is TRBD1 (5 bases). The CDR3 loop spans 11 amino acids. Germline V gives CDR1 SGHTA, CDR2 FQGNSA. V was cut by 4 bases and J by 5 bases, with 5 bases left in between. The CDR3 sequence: CASSSGYGYTF. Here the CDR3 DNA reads TGTGCCAGCAGCTCAGGGTATGGCTACACCTTC.

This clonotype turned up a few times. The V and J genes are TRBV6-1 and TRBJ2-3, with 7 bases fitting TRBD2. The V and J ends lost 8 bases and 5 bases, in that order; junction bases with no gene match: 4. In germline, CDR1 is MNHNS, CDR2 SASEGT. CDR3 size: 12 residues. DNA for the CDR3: TGTGCCAGCTGCTCTAGCGGAGATACGCAGTATTTT. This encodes CASCSSGDTQYF.

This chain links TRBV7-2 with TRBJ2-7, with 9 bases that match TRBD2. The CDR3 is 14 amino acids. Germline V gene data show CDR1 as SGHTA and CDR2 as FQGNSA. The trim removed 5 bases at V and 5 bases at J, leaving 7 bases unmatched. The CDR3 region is CASSLLAGIDEQYF. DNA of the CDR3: TGTGCCAGCAGCCTCCTAGCGGGGATAGACGAGCAGTACTTC.

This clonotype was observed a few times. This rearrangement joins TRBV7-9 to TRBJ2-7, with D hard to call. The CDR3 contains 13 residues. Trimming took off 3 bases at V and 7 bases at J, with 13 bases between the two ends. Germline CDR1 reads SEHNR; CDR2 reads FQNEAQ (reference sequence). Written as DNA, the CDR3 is TGTGCCAGCAGCTTGCCCGTTGACGATGAGCAGTACTTC. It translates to CASSLPVDDEQYF. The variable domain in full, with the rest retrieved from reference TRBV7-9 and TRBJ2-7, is DTGVSQNPRHKITKRGQNVTFRCDPISEHNRLYWYRQTLGQGPEFLTYFQNEAQLEKSRLLSDRFSAERPKGSFSTLEIQRTEQGDSAMYLCASSLPVDDEQYFGPGTRLTVT.

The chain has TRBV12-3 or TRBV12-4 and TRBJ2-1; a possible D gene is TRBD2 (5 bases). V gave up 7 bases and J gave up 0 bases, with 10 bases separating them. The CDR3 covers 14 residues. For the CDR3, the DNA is TGTGCCAGCATCCGGGGTTTCTCCTACAATGAGCAGTTCTTC. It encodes CASIRGFSYNEQFF.

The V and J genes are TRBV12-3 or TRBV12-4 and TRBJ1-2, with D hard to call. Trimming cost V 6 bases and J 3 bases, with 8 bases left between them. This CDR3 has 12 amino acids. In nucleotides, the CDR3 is TGTGCCAGCAGCCCAGGACACTATGGCTACACCTTC. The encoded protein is CASSPGHYGYTF.

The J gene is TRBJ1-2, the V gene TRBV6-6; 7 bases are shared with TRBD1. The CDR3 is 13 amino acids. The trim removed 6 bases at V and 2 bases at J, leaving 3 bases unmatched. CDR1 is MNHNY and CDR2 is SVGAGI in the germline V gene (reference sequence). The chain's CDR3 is CASSDRENYGYTF. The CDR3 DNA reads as TGTGCCAGCAGCGACAGGGAAAACTATGGCTACACCTTC.

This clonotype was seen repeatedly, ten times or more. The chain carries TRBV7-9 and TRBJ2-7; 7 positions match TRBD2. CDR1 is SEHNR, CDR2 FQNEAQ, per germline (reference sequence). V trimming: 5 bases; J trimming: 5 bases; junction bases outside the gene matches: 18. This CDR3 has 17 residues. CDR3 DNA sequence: TGTGCCAGCAGCCCCCGGGGCGGGGCGGGAGTAAGTCACGAGCAGTACTTC. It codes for CASSPRGGAGVSHEQYF.

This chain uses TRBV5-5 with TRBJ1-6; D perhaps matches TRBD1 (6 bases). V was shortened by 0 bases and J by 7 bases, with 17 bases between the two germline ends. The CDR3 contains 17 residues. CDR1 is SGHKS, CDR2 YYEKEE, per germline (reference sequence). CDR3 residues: CASSLALASGANSPLHF. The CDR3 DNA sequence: TGTGCCAGCAGCTTGGCCTTGGCGTCAGGGGCAAATTCACCCCTCCACTTT.

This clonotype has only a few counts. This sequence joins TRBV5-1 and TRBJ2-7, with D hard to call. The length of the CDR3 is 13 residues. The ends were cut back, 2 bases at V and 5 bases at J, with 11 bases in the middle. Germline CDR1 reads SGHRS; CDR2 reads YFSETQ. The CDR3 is CASSFQPRDEQYF. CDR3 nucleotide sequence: TGCGCCAGCAGCTTCCAGCCTCGGGACGAGCAGTACTTC.

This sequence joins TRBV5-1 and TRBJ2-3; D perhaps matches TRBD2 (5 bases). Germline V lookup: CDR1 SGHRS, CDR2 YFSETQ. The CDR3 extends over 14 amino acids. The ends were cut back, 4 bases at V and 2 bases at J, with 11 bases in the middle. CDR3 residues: CASSTGLATDTQYF. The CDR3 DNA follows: TGCGCCAGCAGCACCGGACTGGCCACAGATACGCAGTATTTT.

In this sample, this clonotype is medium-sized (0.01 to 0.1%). Written as DNA, the CDR3 is TGTGCCAGCAGTTTAGAATATTTATCGGGCTACTCCTACGAGCAGTACTTC. Its translation: CASSLEYLSGYSYEQYF. This chain links TRBV28 with TRBJ2-7, with unresolved D. CDR1 and CDR2 (germline): MDHEN, SYDVKM. Trimming shortened V by 2 bases and J by 0 bases, and 17 bases separated the two germline ends. CDR3 length: 17 residues.

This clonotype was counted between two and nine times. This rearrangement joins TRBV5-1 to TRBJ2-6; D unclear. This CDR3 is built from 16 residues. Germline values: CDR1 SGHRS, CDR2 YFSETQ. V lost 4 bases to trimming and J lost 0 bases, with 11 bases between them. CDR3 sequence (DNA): TGCGCCAGCAGCCCTGACCCGAACTCTGGGGCCAACGTCCTGACTTTC. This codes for CASSPDPNSGANVLTF.

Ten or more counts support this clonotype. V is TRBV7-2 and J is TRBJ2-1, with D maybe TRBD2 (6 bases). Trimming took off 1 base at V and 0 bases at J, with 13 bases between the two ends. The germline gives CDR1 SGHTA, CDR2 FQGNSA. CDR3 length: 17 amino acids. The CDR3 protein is CASSLVPPGSSYNEQFF. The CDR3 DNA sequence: TGTGCCAGCAGCTTAGTTCCCCCCGGGAGCTCCTACAATGAGCAGTTCTTC.

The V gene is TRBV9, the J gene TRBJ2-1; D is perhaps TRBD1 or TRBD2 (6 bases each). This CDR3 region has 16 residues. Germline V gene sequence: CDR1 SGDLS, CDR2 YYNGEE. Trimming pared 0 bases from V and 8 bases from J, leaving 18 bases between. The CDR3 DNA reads TGTGCCAGCAGCGTAGGGGGGCGTTGGGGAGGCGATGAGCAGTTCTTC. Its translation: CASSVGGRWGGDEQFF.

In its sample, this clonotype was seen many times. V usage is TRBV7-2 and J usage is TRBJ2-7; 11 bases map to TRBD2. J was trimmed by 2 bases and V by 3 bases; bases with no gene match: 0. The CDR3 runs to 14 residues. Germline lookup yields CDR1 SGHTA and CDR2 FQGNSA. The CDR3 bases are TGTGCCAGCAGCTTTAGCGGGAGGGCCTACGAGCAGTACTTC. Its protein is CASSFSGRAYEQYF.

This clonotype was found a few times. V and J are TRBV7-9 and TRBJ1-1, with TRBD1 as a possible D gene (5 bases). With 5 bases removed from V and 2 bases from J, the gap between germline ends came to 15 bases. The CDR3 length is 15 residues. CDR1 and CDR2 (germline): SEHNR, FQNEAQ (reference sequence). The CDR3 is CASSQGPVVNTEAFF. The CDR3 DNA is TGTGCCAGCAGCCAGGGACCGGTGGTAAACACTGAAGCTTTCTTT.

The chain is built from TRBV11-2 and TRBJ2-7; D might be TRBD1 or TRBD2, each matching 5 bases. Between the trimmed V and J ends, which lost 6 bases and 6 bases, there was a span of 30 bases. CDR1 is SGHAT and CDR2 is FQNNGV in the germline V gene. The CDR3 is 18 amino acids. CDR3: CASRRAYQNVVRGGEQYF. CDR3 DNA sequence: TGTGCCAGCAGACGAGCCTATCAAAACGTCGTTCGGGGCGGCGAGCAGTACTTC.

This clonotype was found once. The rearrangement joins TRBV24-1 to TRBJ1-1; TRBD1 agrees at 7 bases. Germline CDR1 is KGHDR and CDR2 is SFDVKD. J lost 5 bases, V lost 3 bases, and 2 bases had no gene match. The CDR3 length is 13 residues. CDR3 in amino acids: CATSDTGVTEAFF. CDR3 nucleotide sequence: TGTGCCACCAGTGATACAGGGGTGACTGAAGCTTTCTTT.

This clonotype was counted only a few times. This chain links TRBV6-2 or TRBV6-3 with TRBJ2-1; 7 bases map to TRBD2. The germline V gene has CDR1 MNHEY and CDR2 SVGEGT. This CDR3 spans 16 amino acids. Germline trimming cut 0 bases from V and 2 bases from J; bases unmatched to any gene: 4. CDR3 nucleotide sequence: TGTGCCAGCAGTTACTCTGCGGGAGAACCCTACAATGAGCAGTTCTTC. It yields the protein CASSYSAGEPYNEQFF.

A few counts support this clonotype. This chain's CDR3 is CASSSDQGAWGTDTQYF. CDR3 DNA: TGTGCCAGCAGCTCAGATCAGGGGGCTTGGGGCACAGATACGCAGTATTTT. The chain carries TRBV7-2 and TRBJ2-3; 8 nucleotides match TRBD1. This CDR3 spans 17 amino acids. Germline lookup yields CDR1 SGHTA and CDR2 FQGNSA. V was pared by 4 bases and J by 1 base, with 10 bases of the junction left unmatched.

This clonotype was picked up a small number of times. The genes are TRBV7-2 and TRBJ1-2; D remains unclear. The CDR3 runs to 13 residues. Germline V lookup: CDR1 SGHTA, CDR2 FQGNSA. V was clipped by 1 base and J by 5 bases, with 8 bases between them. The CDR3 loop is CASSLGGVYGYTF. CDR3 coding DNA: TGTGCCAGCAGCTTAGGGGGAGTATATGGCTACACCTTC.

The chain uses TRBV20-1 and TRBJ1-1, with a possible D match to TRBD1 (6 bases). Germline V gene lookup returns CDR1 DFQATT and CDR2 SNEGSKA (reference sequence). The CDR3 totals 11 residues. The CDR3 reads CRPGGGPEAFF. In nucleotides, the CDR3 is TGCAGACCCGGGGGGGGGCCTGAAGCTTTCTTT.

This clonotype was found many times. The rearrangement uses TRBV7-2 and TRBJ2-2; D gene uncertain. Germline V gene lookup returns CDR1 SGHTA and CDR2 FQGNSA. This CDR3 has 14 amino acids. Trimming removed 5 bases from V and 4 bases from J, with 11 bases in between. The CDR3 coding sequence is TGTGCCAGCAGCCTCGGACCCGGCACCGGGGAGCTGTTTTTT. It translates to CASSLGPGTGELFF.

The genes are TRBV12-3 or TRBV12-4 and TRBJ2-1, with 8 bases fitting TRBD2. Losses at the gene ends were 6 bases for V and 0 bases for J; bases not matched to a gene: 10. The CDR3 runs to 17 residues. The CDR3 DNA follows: TGTGCCAGCAGCCCGAAAGCGGGGGCATACTCCTACAATGAGCAGTTCTTC. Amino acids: CASSPKAGAYSYNEQFF.